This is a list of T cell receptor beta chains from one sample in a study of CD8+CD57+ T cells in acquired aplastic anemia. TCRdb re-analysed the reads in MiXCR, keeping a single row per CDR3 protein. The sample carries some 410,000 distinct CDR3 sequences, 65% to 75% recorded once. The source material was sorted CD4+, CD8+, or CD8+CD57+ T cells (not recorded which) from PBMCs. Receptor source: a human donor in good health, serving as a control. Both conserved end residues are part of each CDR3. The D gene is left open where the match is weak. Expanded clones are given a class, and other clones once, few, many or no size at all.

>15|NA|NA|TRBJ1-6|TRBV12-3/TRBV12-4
TGTGCCAGCAGTACCGAACCGGGGAGGCACTCACCCCTCCACTTT
CASSTEPGRHSPLHF
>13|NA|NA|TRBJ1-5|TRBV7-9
TGTGCCAGCGGCTTGTATAGCAATCAGCCCCAGCATTTT
CASGLYSNQPQHF
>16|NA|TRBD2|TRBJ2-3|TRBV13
TGTGATTTCAGCCCCCCCGCGGGGGGGAGCACAGATACGCAGTACTTT
CDFSPPAGGSTDTQYF
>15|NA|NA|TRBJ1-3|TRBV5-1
TGTGCCAGCAATCCACTCGAGACCTCAGGAAACACCATATATTTT
CASNPLETSGNTIYF
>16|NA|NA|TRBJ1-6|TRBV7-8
TGTGCCAGCAGCGTAGGAGCCGTGGGGAGCCATCCACCCCTCCACTTT
CASSVGAVGSHPPLHF
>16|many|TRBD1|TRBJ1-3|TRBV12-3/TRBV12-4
TGTGCCAGCAGGCAGGCCGGGACAGGGTCTGGAAACACCATATATTTT
CASRQAGTGSGNTIYF
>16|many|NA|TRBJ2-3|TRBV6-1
TGTGCCAGCAGTGTAGCGACTAGAAGTTTGACAAATACGCAGTATTTT
CASSVATRSLTNTQYF
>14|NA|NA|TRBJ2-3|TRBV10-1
TGCGGCAGCCCTGGACTAACTGGGGCAGATACGCAGTATTTT
CGSPGLTGADTQYF
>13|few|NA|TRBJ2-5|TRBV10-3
TGTGCCATCAGTGAGGGCAGGCAAGAGACCCAGTACTTC
CAISEGRQETQYF
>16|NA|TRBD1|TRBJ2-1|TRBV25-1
TGTGCCAGCAGTGAATCGACAGGGGCCGTATACAATGAGCAGTTCTTC
CASSESTGAVYNEQFF
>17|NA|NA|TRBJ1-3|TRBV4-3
TGCGCCAGCAGCCAAGATCTGAAGGCCTCCTCTGGAAACACCATATATTTT
CASSQDLKASSGNTIYF